Shown below are 8 T cell receptor beta chains from a single sample sequenced in a study of blood T cell repertoires in COVID-19. The repertoire was sequenced with immunoSEQ multiplex PCR; TCRdb's copy has only in-frame clones and lacks some. The data contain roughly 160,000 clones, approximately 81% of them seen just once; the ten biggest clones take up about 5%. Sequenced sample: PBMCs or T cells enriched from blood (not recorded which). The receptors shown here come from a woman between 40 and 50 years old with acute COVID-19.

The rearrangement links TRBV6-1 to TRBJ2-3; 9 nucleotides match TRBD2. Trimming cost V 2 bases and J 8 bases; bases outside gene matches: 8. CDR1 is MNHNS, CDR2 SASEGT, per germline. The CDR3 sequence is 15 residues long. The CDR3 region has the DNA TGTGCCAGCAGTGAATTAGCGGGAGACTCGGGTACGCAGTATTTT. Translation: CASSELAGDSGTQYF.

The rearrangement links TRBV7-2 to TRBJ1-6; D is uncertain. The CDR3 runs to 14 residues. Germline V CDR1 and CDR2: SGHTA, FQGNSA. V was trimmed by 2 bases and J by 7 bases, leaving 9 bases between them. The CDR3 sequence: CASSLTAVNSPLHF. The CDR3 DNA follows: TGTGCCAGCAGCTTAACCGCGGTCAATTCACCCCTCCACTTT.

The chain couples TRBV10-3 to TRBJ2-1; 12 positions match TRBD2. From germline, CDR1 is ENHRY and CDR2 SYGVKD. V lost 8 bases and J lost 6; bases outside the gene matches: 14. CDR3 length: 17 residues. CDR3 coding DNA: TGTGCCATCTCTCCACTAGCGGGAGGCTCCCGTCTCAATGAGCAGTTCTTC. It translates to CAISPLAGGSRLNEQFF.

V usage is TRBV6-5 and J usage is TRBJ2-7, with D tentatively TRBD1 (6 bases). The germline V gene has CDR1 MNHEY and CDR2 SVGAGI. With 6 bases removed from V and 6 bases from J, the gap between germline ends came to 15 bases. The CDR3 is 13 residues long. CDR3 nucleotide sequence: TGTGCCAGCAGCCCCGGGACAAACCCCGAGCAGTACGTC. Its translation is CASSPGTNPEQYV.

The chain uses TRBV9 and TRBJ2-1; possible D gene TRBD2, 7 bases. The CDR3 length is 15 residues. CDR1 is SGDLS and CDR2 is YYNGEE in the germline V gene. V lost 0 bases to trimming and J lost 7 bases, with 14 bases between them. The CDR3, as DNA: TGTGCCAGCAGCGTAGGGGGGGGAGGGGGAAATGAGCAGTTCTTC. Translated: CASSVGGGGGNEQFF.

This clone was seen more than once but under ten times. The J gene is TRBJ2-2, the V gene TRBV6-4; 8 positions match TRBD2. In germline, CDR1 is MRHNA, CDR2 SNTAGT. This CDR3 is 14 amino acids long. V was clipped by 2 bases and J by 4 bases; unmatched bases: 0. The CDR3 protein is CASSDGTSTGELFF. For the CDR3, the DNA is TGTGCCAGCAGTGACGGGACTAGCACCGGGGAGCTGTTTTTT.

The rearrangement links TRBV27 to TRBJ1-2; TRBD1 matches 8 bases. CDR3 length: 13 residues. Trimming cost V 6 bases and J 2 bases; bases outside gene matches: 2. The germline gives CDR1 MNHEY, CDR2 SMNVEV (reference sequence). The CDR3 nucleotides are TGTGCCAGCAGCCGGGACAGGAACTATGGCTACACCTTC. Translated: CASSRDRNYGYTF.

The chain joins TRBV7-6 to TRBJ1-5; no clear D gene. The CDR3 covers 13 residues. Germline CDR1 reads SGHVS; CDR2 reads FNYEAQ. Trimming cost V 1 base and J 7 bases, with 8 bases left between them. In DNA form, the CDR3 reads TGTGCCAGCAGCTTAGATACGGGGCAGCCCCAGCATTTT. This encodes CASSLDTGQPQHF.